This T cell receptor beta chain was recorded in a study of T-cell memory formation after mild COVID-19. Study-level information: Largely, TCR clusters stayed within a single donor.

Notes on the study in general: Mostly located in CM and EM were contracting CD4+ clones, with contracting CD8+ clones located in EMRA. Day 15 to 85 contracting clones showed balanced CD4/CD8; later expanders leaned CD4+.

This clonotype has more than one count but fewer than ten. Its antigen is still unknown. Germline CDR1 is SQVTM and CDR2 is ANQGSEA. The V segment lost 3 bases and the J segment 1 base; nucleotides outside the gene matches: 9. CDR3 size: 16 residues. A single record per CDR3 protein comes from TCRdb applying MiXCR to the 5' RACE reads. The table records under 110,000 distinct CDR3 sequences, 9.5% to 15% of them present only once. This rearrangement joins TRBV29-1 to TRBJ2-7, with 10 positions matching TRBD2. What was sequenced was PBMCs or a T cell subset sorted from them (not recorded which). The source is an adult woman who had mild COVID-19 (a few samples of this study predate the infection). Cell type and time point are not known. CDR3 nucleotide sequence: TGCAGCGTTGAGGGAGACTCTAGCGGGGGTTCCTACGAGCAGTACTTC. Protein product: CSVEGDSSGGSYEQYF.